Following are 21 T cell receptor beta chains from one sample sequenced in a study of CD8 T cells in Susac syndrome. The authors reverse transcribed about 0.5 to 1 ug RNA with random hexamers. Each CDR3 protein is one row after TCRdb ran MiXCR on the immunoSEQ multiplex PCR reads. The data contain about 240,000 distinct CDR3 sequences, 96% of them singletons. The material sequenced was CD4+ T cells from PBMCs. The origin of the receptors is a human donor with Susac syndrome.

The chain has TRBV9 and TRBJ2-1; weak D call: TRBD2 (5 bases). CDR3 length: 16 residues. The V gene's germline CDR1 is SGDLS and CDR2 YYNGEE. V was cut by 5 bases and J by 0 bases, with 15 bases left in between. The CDR3 nucleotides read TGTGCCAGCAGACGAGGGCTCGGGGACTCCTACAATGAGCAGTTCTTC. Protein: CASRRGLGDSYNEQFF.

The rearrangement links TRBV2 to TRBJ2-1; no clear D. This CDR3 has 16 amino acids. The V and J ends lost 7 bases and 5 bases respectively, with 21 bases between them. The germline gives CDR1 SNHLY, CDR2 FYNNEI. CDR3 sequence reads: CASKGGPGPLDNEQFF. CDR3 coding DNA: TGTGCCAGCAAGGGCGGCCCCGGACCTCTCGACAATGAGCAGTTCTTC.

This chain connects TRBV29-1 to TRBJ2-7, with 10 bases identical to TRBD2. Trimming took 3 bases from V and 0 from J; bases not matched to a gene: 8. This CDR3 comprises 16 residues. Germline-derived CDR1 and CDR2 are SQVTM and ANQGSEA. The CDR3, as DNA: TGCAGCGTTGAGGTCGCTAGCGGGGGTAGCTCCTACGAGCAGTACTTC. It translates to CSVEVASGGSSYEQYF.

The chain recombines TRBV30 with TRBJ1-1, with 8 bases lining up with TRBD1. There are 18 residues in the CDR3. Trimming cost V 4 bases and J 0 bases; bases outside gene matches: 16. CDR1 GTSNPN and CDR2 SVGIG come from the germline V gene (reference sequence). CDR3 bases: TGTGCCTGGACCCCTCAGACAGGGGTTTTATACATGAACACTGAAGCTTTCTTT. This translates into CAWTPQTGVLYMNTEAFF.

The rearrangement joins TRBV29-1 to TRBJ2-1, with D unclear. V was pared by 8 bases and J by 2 bases, with 10 bases between. CDR1 SQVTM and CDR2 ANQGSEA come from the germline V gene. This CDR3 region has 12 residues. CDR3 amino acids: CSTNWAYNEQFF. DNA for the CDR3: TGCAGCACCAATTGGGCCTACAATGAGCAGTTCTTC.

The chain links TRBV18 to TRBJ1-1, with D possibly matching TRBD1 (6 bases). Germline assignment: CDR1 KGHSH and CDR2 LQKENI. The CDR3 has 13 amino acids. V lost 3 bases, J lost 8 bases, and 13 bases lay in between. The CDR3 sequence: CASSPQRDREAFF. The CDR3 nucleotides are TGTGCCAGCTCACCGCAGCGAGACAGGGAAGCTTTCTTT.

The chain combines TRBV28 with TRBJ2-5, with 8 bases identical to TRBD2. The CDR3 loop spans 15 amino acids. Germline V gives CDR1 MDHEN, CDR2 SYDVKM. Trimming at V came to 2 bases and at J to 5 bases, leaving 7 bases not matched to a gene. The CDR3 protein is CASSLRGPGGETQYF. The CDR3 DNA follows: TGTGCCAGCAGTTTAAGGGGACCGGGGGGGGAGACCCAGTACTTC.

The chain joins TRBV2 to TRBJ2-5, with 7 bases aligning to TRBD1. There are 12 residues in the CDR3. V shed 6 bases and J 5 bases; nucleotides not matched to a gene: 3. CDR1 and CDR2 (germline): SNHLY, FYNNEI. CDR3 protein: CASRQGLETQYF. CDR3 bases: TGTGCCAGCAGACAGGGGCTGGAGACCCAGTACTTC. The variable domain in full, with the rest retrieved from reference TRBV2 and TRBJ2-5, is EPEVTQTPSHQVTQMGQEVILRCVPISNHLYFYWYRQILGQKVEFLVSFYNNEISEKSEIFDDQFSVERPDGSNFTLKIRSTKLEDSAMYFCASRQGLETQYFGPGTRLLVL.

V and J are TRBV5-4 and TRBJ2-2, with D unresolved. Germline V CDR1 and CDR2: SGHNT, YYREEE (reference sequence). The ends were cut back, 4 bases at V and 5 bases at J, with 18 bases in the middle. CDR3 length: 16 amino acids. CDR3 sequence reads: CASSRSGRVLTGELFF. CDR3 nucleotides: TGTGCCAGCAGCCGCTCAGGCAGAGTCTTAACCGGGGAGCTGTTTTTT.

This chain connects TRBV3-1 to TRBJ1-1; D is unresolved. The CDR3 covers 13 residues. V was trimmed by 3 bases and J by 4 bases, leaving 9 bases between them. In germline, CDR1 is LGHDT, CDR2 YNNKEL (reference sequence). The CDR3 is CASSHASLTEAFF. The CDR3 nucleotides are TGTGCCAGCAGCCACGCCAGCCTCACTGAAGCTTTCTTT.

The CDR3 region is CASSPAVRATYEQYF. DNA for the CDR3: TGTGCCAGCAGCCCGGCAGTTAGGGCTACCTACGAGCAGTACTTC. V gene TRBV3-1 combines with J gene TRBJ2-7; no clear D. V lost 4 bases to trimming and J lost 2 bases, with 15 bases between them. The CDR3 is 15 residues long. Germline V lookup: CDR1 LGHDT, CDR2 YNNKEL (reference sequence).

The V call is TRBV3-1, the J call TRBJ1-4; D is undetermined. The CDR3 is 13 amino acids. Trimming left V 4 bases short and J 8 bases short, with 11 bases between. The germline CDR1 and CDR2 sequences are LGHDT and YNNKEL (reference sequence). For the CDR3, the DNA is TGTGCCAGCAGCCTATTAGCGGGAGAAAAACTGTTTTTT. Amino acids: CASSLLAGEKLFF.

The chain uses TRBV13 and TRBJ1-1, with D possibly TRBD1 on 6 matching bases. CDR3 length equals 15 residues. Trimming pared 5 bases from V and 10 bases from J, leaving 23 bases between. Germline-derived CDR1 and CDR2 are PRHDT and FYEKMQ (reference sequence). CDR3 sequence reads: CASSARTGREDGAFF. The CDR3 DNA follows: TGTGCCAGCAGCGCACGAACAGGGAGGGAGGATGGAGCTTTCTTT.

The chain combines TRBV9 with TRBJ2-7; 9 bases line up with TRBD1. Germline V gene lookup returns CDR1 SGDLS and CDR2 YYNGEE. CDR3 size: 14 residues. Unmatched junction bases numbered 7, after V lost 4 bases and J lost 5 bases. The CDR3 reads CASSPRDRVHEQYF. DNA for the CDR3: TGTGCCAGCAGCCCTCGGGACAGGGTCCACGAGCAGTACTTC. Filled out from reference TRBV9 and TRBJ2-7, the complete variable domain reads DSGVTQTPKHLITATGQRVTLRCSPRSGDLSVYWYQQSLDQGLQFLIQYYNGEERAKGNILERFSAQQFPDLHSELNLSSLELGDSALYFCASSPRDRVHEQYFGPGTRLTVT.

This chain connects TRBV24-1 to TRBJ2-1, with 8 bases matching TRBD2. V trimming: 3 bases; J trimming: 2 bases; junction bases outside the gene matches: 2. This CDR3 is 15 amino acids long. Germline-derived CDR1 and CDR2 are KGHDR and SFDVKD. CDR3 loop: CATSDPTSAYNEQFF. DNA for the CDR3: TGTGCCACCAGTGATCCGACTAGCGCCTACAATGAGCAGTTCTTC.

The chain employs TRBV28 and TRBJ1-1; perhaps TRBD1 as D (6 bases). The germline V gene encodes CDR1 MDHEN and CDR2 SYDVKM. V lost 4 bases, J lost 2 bases, and 14 bases lay in between. CDR3 length equals 15 residues. CDR3 DNA sequence: TGTGCCAGCAGTTCGATAGGCGGGACAAACACTGAAGCTTTCTTT. It encodes CASSSIGGTNTEAFF.

This chain joins TRBV29-1 and TRBJ2-5; either TRBD1 or TRBD2 may fit D (5 bases each). Germline V CDR1 and CDR2: SQVTM, ANQGSEA. This CDR3 region has 13 residues. Trimming cost V 0 bases and J 5 bases, with 10 bases left between them. This chain's CDR3 is CSVEDGWGETQYF. Here the CDR3 DNA reads TGCAGCGTTGAAGATGGTTGGGGGGAGACCCAGTACTTC.

CDR3 sequence: CASSYRVGTVYGYTF. The DNA of the CDR3 is TGTGCCAGCAGTTACCGGGTCGGGACAGTCTATGGCTACACCTTC. This chain joins TRBV6-5 and TRBJ1-2, with 7 bases identical to TRBD1. Germline CDR1 is MNHEY and CDR2 is SVGAGI. Germline trimming cut 2 bases from V and 4 bases from J; bases unmatched to any gene: 7. The CDR3 is 15 residues long.

This chain links TRBV6-2 or TRBV6-3 with TRBJ1-2; no clear D gene. This CDR3 has 17 amino acids. Germline V gene sequence: CDR1 MNHEY, CDR2 SVGEGT. The V end was cut by 3 bases, the J end by 0 bases, with 17 bases between. The CDR3 region has the DNA TGTGCCAGCAGTTATTCGGCCTTCGCCTCAGCTAACTATGGCTACACCTTC. This codes for CASSYSAFASANYGYTF.

Only a few counts were recorded for this clonotype. This chain links TRBV18 with TRBJ1-5, with D uncertain. CDR3 size: 13 residues. Germline V gene data show CDR1 as KGHSH and CDR2 as LQKENI. Deletions cut 8 bases from V and 2 bases from J, with 10 bases between. The CDR3 region is CASSPGGNQPQHF. DNA of the CDR3: TGTGCCAGCAGTCCGGGAGGCAATCAGCCCCAGCATTTT.

The chain carries TRBV5-1 and TRBJ1-1; weak D call: TRBD1 (5 bases). CDR3 size: 14 residues. Trimming took 0 bases from V and 5 from J, leaving 11 bases between them. CDR1 and CDR2 from the germline V gene are SGHRS and YFSETQ. The CDR3 loop reads CASSLEGARTEAFF. In nucleotides, the CDR3 is TGCGCCAGCAGCTTGGAAGGGGCGCGGACTGAAGCTTTCTTT.